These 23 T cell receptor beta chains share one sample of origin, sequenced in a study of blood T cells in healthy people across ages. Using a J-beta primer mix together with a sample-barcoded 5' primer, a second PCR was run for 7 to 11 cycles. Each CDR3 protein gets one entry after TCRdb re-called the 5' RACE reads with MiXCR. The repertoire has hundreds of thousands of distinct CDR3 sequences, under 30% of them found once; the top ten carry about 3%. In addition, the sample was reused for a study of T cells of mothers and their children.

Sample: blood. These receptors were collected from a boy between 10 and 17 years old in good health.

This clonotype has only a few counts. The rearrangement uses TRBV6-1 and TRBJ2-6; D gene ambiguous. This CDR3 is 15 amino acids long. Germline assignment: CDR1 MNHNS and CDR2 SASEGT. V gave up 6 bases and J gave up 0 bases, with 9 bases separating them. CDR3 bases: TGTGCCAGCAGCGGTAAGCACTCTGGGGCCAACGTCCTGACTTTC. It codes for CASSGKHSGANVLTF.

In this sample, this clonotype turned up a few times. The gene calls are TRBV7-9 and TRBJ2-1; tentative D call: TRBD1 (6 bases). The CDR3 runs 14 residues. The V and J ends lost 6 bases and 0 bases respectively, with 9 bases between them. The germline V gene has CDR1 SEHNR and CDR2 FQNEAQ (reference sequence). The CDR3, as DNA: TGTGCCAGCAGGTCGGGACACTCCTACAATGAGCAGTTCTTC. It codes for CASRSGHSYNEQFF.

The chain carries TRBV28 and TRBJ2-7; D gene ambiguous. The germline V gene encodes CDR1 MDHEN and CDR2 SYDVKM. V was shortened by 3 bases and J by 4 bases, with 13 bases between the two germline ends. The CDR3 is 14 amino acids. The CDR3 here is CASSFGTVRYEQYF. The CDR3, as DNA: TGTGCCAGCAGTTTTGGTACGGTTCGGTACGAGCAGTACTTC.

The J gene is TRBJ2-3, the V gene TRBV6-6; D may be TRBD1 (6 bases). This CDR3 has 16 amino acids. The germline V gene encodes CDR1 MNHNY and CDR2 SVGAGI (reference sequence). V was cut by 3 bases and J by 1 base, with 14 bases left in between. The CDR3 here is CASSYRGQKGTDTQYF. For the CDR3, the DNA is TGTGCCAGCAGTTATAGGGGACAAAAAGGCACAGATACGCAGTATTTT.

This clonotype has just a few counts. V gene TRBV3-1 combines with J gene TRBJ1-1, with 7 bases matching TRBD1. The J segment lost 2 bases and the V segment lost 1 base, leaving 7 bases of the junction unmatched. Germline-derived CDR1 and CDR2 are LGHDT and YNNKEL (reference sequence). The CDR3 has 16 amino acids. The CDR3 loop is CASSQVRDRSNTEAFF. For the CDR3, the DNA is TGTGCCAGCAGCCAAGTGCGGGACAGATCTAACACTGAAGCTTTCTTT.

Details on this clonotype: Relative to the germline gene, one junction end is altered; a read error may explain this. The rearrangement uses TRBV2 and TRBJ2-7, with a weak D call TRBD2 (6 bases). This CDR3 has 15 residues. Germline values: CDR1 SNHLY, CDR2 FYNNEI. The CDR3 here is CAGSLTGTRGYEQYF. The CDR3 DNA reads TGTGCCGGCAGTCTCACCGGGACTCGAGGGTACGAGCAGTACTTC.

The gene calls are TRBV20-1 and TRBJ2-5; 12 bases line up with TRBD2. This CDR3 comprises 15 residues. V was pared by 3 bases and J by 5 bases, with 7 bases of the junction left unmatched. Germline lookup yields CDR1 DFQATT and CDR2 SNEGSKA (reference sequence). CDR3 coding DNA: TGCAGTGCTAGCCCTAGCGGGGGGGAGTGGGAGACCCAGTACTTC. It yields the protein CSASPSGGEWETQYF.

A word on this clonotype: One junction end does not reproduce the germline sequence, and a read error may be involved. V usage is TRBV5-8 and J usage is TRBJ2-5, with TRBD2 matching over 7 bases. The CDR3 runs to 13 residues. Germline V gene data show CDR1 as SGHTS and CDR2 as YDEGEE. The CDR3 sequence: CTSSLRGDETQYF. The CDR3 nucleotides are TGTACCAGCAGCCTCCGGGGGGATGAGACCCAGTACTTC.

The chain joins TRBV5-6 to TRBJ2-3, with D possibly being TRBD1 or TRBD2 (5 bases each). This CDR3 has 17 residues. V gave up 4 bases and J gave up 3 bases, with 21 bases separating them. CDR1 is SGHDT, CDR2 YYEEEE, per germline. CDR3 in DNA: TGTGCCAGCAGCAGGGACGTCGGAGGATTGAAGACAGATACGCAGTATTTT. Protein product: CASSRDVGGLKTDTQYF.

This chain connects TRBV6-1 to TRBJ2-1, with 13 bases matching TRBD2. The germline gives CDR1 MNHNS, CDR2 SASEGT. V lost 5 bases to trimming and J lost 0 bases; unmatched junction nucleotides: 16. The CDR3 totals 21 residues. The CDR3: CASSPPATGLAGAISYNEQFF. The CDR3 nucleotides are TGTGCCAGCAGTCCCCCCGCTACTGGACTAGCGGGGGCCATCTCCTACAATGAGCAGTTCTTC.

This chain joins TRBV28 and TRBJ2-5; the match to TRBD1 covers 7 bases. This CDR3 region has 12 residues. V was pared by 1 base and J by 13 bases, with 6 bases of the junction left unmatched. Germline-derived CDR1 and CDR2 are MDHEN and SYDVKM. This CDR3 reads CASSLSRGSLYF. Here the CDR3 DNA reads TGTGCCAGCAGTTTATCCAGGGGGTCCCTGTACTTC. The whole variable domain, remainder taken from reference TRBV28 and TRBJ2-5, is DVKVTQSSRYLVKRTGEKVFLECVQDMDHENMFWYRQDPGLGLRLIYFSYDVKMKEKGDIPEGYSVSREKKERFSLILESASTNQTSMYLCASSLSRGSLYFGPGTRLLVL.

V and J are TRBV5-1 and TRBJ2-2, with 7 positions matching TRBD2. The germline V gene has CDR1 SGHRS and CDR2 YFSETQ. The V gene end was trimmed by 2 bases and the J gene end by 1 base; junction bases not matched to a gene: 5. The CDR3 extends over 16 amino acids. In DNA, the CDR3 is TGCGCCAGCAGCTTATCTGGACTAGGGAACACCGGGGAGCTGTTTTTT. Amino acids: CASSLSGLGNTGELFF. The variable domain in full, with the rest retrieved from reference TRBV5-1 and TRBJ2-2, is KAGVTQTPRYLIKTRGQQVTLSCSPISGHRSVSWYQQTPGQGLQFLFEYFSETQRNKGNFPGRFSGRQFSNSRSEMNVSTLELGDSALYLCASSLSGLGNTGELFFGEGSRLTVL.

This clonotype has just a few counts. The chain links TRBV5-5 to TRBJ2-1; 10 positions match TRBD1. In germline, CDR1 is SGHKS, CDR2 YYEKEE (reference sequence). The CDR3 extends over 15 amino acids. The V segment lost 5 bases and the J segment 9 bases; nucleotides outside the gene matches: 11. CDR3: CASRHLGRTGGEQFF. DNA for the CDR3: TGTGCCAGCAGACATCTAGGGAGGACAGGGGGTGAGCAGTTCTTC.

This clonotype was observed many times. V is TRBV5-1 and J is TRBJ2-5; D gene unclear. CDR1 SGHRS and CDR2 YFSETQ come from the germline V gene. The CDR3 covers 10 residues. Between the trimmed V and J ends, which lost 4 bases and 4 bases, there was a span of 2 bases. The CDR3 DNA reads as TGCGCCAGCAGCGGAGAGACCCAGTACTTC. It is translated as CASSGETQYF. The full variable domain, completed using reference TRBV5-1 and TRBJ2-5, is KAGVTQTPRYLIKTRGQQVTLSCSPISGHRSVSWYQQTPGQGLQFLFEYFSETQRNKGNFPGRFSGRQFSNSRSEMNVSTLELGDSALYLCASSGETQYFGPGTRLLVL.

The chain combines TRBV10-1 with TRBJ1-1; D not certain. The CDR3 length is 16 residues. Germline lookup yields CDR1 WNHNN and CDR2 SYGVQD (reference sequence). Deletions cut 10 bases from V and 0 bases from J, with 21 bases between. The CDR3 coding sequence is TGCGCCACCGTAACGGCACCTAATTTAATGAACACTGAAGCTTTCTTT. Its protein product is CATVTAPNLMNTEAFF.

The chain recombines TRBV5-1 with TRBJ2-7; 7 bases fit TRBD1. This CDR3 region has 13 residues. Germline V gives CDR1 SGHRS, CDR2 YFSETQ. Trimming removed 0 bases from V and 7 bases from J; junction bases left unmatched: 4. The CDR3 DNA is TGCGCCAGCAGCTTGGCAGGGGGTAAAGAGCAGTACTTC. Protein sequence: CASSLAGGKEQYF.

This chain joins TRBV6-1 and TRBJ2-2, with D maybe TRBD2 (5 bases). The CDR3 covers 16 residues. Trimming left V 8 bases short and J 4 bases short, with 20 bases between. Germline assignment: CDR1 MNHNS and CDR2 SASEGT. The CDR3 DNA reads TGTGCCAGCCGGGGTGTGGGCCATCCTTCCACCGGGGAGCTGTTTTTT. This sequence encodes CASRGVGHPSTGELFF.

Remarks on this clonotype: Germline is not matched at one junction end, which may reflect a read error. The CDR3: CASSRDRGSPHF. Here the CDR3 DNA reads TGTGCCAGCAGCCGGGACAGGGGGTCTCCTCACTTC. This chain uses TRBV7-9 with TRBJ1-2; 11 bases fit TRBD1. The germline V gene has CDR1 SEHNR and CDR2 FQNEAQ (reference sequence). The CDR3 is 12 amino acids.

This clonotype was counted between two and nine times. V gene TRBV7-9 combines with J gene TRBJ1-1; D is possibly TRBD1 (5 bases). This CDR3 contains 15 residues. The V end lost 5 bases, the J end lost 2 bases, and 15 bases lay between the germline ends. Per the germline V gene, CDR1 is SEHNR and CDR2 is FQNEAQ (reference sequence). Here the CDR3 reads CASSLRGAGNTEAFF. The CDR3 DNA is TGTGCCAGCAGCCTTAGAGGGGCTGGCAACACTGAAGCTTTCTTT.

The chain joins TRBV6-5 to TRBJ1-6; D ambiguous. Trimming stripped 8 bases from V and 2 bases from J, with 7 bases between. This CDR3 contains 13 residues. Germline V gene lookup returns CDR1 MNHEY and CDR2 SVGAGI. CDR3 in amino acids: CASRAAYNSPLHF. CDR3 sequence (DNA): TGTGCCAGCCGGGCAGCCTATAATTCACCCCTCCACTTT.

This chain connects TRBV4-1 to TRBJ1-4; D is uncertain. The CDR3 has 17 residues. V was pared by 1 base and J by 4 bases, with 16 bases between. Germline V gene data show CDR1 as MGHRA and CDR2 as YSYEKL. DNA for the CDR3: TGCGCCAGCAGCCAAGGAAGGGTTGGAAGGGATAATGAAAAACTGTTTTTT. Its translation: CASSQGRVGRDNEKLFF.

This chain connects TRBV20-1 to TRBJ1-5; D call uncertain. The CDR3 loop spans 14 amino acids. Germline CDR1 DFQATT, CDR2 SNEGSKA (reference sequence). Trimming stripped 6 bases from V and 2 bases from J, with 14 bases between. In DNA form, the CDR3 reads TGCAGTGCCACCGGCGGGCAGGGCAATCAGCCCCAGCATTTT. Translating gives CSATGGQGNQPQHF.

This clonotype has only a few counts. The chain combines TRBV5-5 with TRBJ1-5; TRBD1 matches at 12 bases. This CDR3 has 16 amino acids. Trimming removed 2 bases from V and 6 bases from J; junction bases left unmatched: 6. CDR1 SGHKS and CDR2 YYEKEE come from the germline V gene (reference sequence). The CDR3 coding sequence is TGTGCCAGCAGCTTTGGTGGGACAGGGGGCACTCAGCCCCAGCATTTT. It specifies CASSFGGTGGTQPQHF.